This TCR beta chain was documented in a study of blood T cell repertoires in COVID-19. As for the study in general: Donors in the United States, Italy and Spain gave samples during acute or convalescent COVID-19. T cells, B-cell-depleted T cells, or PBMCs supplied cDNA or gDNA.

In this sample, this clone turned up a few times. V was pared by 2 bases and J by 3 bases, with 4 bases of the junction left unmatched. The CDR3 loop spans 16 amino acids. Germline CDR1 is MGHRA and CDR2 is YSYEKL. Per the original data handling: The authors estimated nucleated cell counts from reference gene primer amplification. Using immunoSEQ multiplex PCR, the repertoire was profiled, and TCRdb retains in-frame clones only, with some absent. V, J and clone size are those of that table, while D and trimming were read from the DNA. In the table there are under 350,000 clones, about 90% of which are singletons.

The chain couples TRBV4-1 to TRBJ1-5; 10 bases match TRBD1. The sequence came from a woman aged 25-40 years with COVID-19, enrolled during active disease. Material for sequencing was peripheral blood. In nucleotides, the CDR3 is TGCGCCAGCAGCCAAAGGGGGACAGGGGACAATCAGCCCCAGCATTTT. This translates into CASSQRGTGDNQPQHF.